This entry lists 18 T cell receptor beta chains sequenced from one sample in a study of blood T cells in healthy people across ages. Through a sample-barcoded 5' primer and a J-beta primer mix, a second PCR was run for roughly 6 to 12 cycles. Each CDR3 protein gets one entry after TCRdb re-called the 5' RACE reads with MiXCR. The data show about 930,000 distinct CDR3 sequences, around 29% seen once. This sample also belongs to another study, concerning T cells of mothers and their children.

Sequenced input: blood. The source of these receptors is a woman between 40 and 50 years old in good health.

The sample holds many counts of this clonotype. The J gene is TRBJ2-5, the V gene TRBV5-6, with TRBD1 matching over 9 bases. Germline CDR1 SGHDT, CDR2 YYEEEE. Trimming took 2 bases from V and 7 from J; bases not matched to a gene: 6. This CDR3 is 14 amino acids long. CDR3 DNA sequence: TGTGCCAGCAGCTTATACAGGGGGCCGGCGACCCAGTACTTC. Amino acid sequence: CASSLYRGPATQYF.

The chain couples TRBV6-6 to TRBJ2-1; 9 nucleotides line up with TRBD2. The germline V gene has CDR1 MNHNY and CDR2 SVGAGI (reference sequence). The CDR3 is made up of 16 amino acids. Trimming removed 4 bases from V and 2 bases from J; junction bases left unmatched: 6. Written as DNA, the CDR3 is TGTGCCAGCAGTTCAGTAAGCGGGGGGCCCTACAATGAGCAGTTCTTC. Translation: CASSSVSGGPYNEQFF.

The V call is TRBV9, the J call TRBJ2-3; 10 bases align to TRBD2. V dropped 3 bases and J dropped 6; count of bases not matched to a gene: 1. Germline V gives CDR1 SGDLS, CDR2 YYNGEE. The CDR3 totals 13 residues. As DNA, the CDR3 is TGTGCCAGCAGCGCGGGACTAGCGGATACGCAGTATTTT. This codes for CASSAGLADTQYF.

This clonotype appeared a few times. The chain uses TRBV5-1 and TRBJ2-2, with 10 positions matching TRBD1. V lost 4 bases, J lost 6 bases, and 6 bases stayed unmatched. CDR1 and CDR2 (germline): SGHRS, YFSETQ. This CDR3 is built from 15 residues. The DNA for the CDR3 is TGCGCCAGCAGCCTCCGACAGGGGGCCTCCGGGGAGCTGTTTTTT. This codes for CASSLRQGASGELFF.

The chain carries TRBV9 and TRBJ1-2; 8 nucleotides line up with TRBD1. J lost 2 bases, V lost 2 bases, and 11 bases had no gene match. The CDR3 runs 17 residues. In germline, CDR1 is SGDLS, CDR2 YYNGEE. CDR3 sequence (DNA): TGTGCCAGCAGCGTTGGGACAGGCCTCTTTTTAAACTATGGCTACACCTTC. Residues: CASSVGTGLFLNYGYTF.

This clonotype came up a few times. This may be a read error: a much more frequent sequence differs by one nucleotide. This chain connects TRBV27 to TRBJ1-6; TRBD1 agrees at 7 bases. Germline V lookup: CDR1 MNHEY, CDR2 SMNVEV (reference sequence). CDR3 length equals 14 residues. CDR3 loop: CAGRADRINSPLHF. CDR3 bases: TGTGCCGGCAGAGCGGACAGGATCAATTCACCCCTCCACTTT.

This clonotype was counted many times. The chain has TRBV5-4 and TRBJ2-1; D is uncertain. Trimming removed 2 bases at V and 8 bases at J, with 11 bases between. There are 13 residues in the CDR3. Germline CDR1 and CDR2: SGHNT and YYREEE (reference sequence). The CDR3 sequence is CASSLQITDEQFF. CDR3 nucleotides: TGTGCCAGCAGCTTACAAATTACGGATGAGCAGTTCTTC.

The rearrangement uses TRBV4-3 and TRBJ1-1; 11 bases fit TRBD1. From germline, CDR1 is LGHNA and CDR2 YSLEER. Trimming removed 3 bases from V and 5 bases from J; junction bases left unmatched: 5. The CDR3 has 15 amino acids. CDR3 sequence (DNA): TGCGCCAGCAGCCAGGCCGGGACAGGGGGGACTGAAGCTTTCTTT. This gives the protein CASSQAGTGGTEAFF.

This chain uses TRBV18 with TRBJ2-1; no definite D call. The DNA end favors TRBJ2-7, so the J call may be wrong. Germline V gene data show CDR1 as KGHSH and CDR2 as LQKENI. This CDR3 is built from 13 residues. The CDR3 bases are TGTGCCAGCTCACCCCACAAATACAATGAGCAGTACTTC. This encodes CASSPHKYNEQYF.

This clonotype was seen more than once but under ten times. One base away lies a much larger clone, so this may be a sequencing read error. The chain couples TRBV10-3 to TRBJ2-4, with D perhaps being TRBD1 or TRBD2 (5 bases each). From germline, CDR1 is ENHRY and CDR2 SYGVKD. The CDR3 consists of 13 residues. CDR3 sequence (DNA): TGTGCCATCAGGGAGTGGGACGGGGATGAGCAGTACTTC. It yields the protein CAIREWDGDEQYF.

This clonotype appeared a few times. J is TRBJ1-4 and V is TRBV15; 11 bases fit TRBD1. The CDR3 extends over 15 amino acids. Trimming cost V 2 bases and J 8 bases; bases outside gene matches: 4. CDR1 and CDR2 from the germline V gene are LNHNV and YYDKDF (reference sequence). CDR3 DNA: TGTGCCACCAGCAGACCCGGGACAGGGGGAGAAAAACTGTTTTTT. This encodes CATSRPGTGGEKLFF.

This clonotype has just a few counts. This rearrangement joins TRBV7-3 to TRBJ1-6, with D unresolved. The V gene lost 1 base and the J gene lost 3 bases, with 1 base spanning the gap. There are 13 residues in the CDR3. Germline CDR1 is SGHTA and CDR2 is FQGTGA. CDR3 DNA: TGTGCCAGCAGCTTAAGCTATAATTCACCCCTCCACTTT. Its translation is CASSLSYNSPLHF.

In regard to this clonotype: Just one base apart from a much larger clone, this may be a read error. This chain links TRBV11-2 with TRBJ2-1, with 12 bases fitting TRBD2. The end of the DNA aligns better with TRBJ2-7, so the J call may be wrong. The CDR3 sequence is 21 residues long. From germline, CDR1 is SGHAT and CDR2 FQNNGV. The CDR3: CASSLGIGSGLAGSSYNEQYF. The CDR3 nucleotides are TGTGCCAGCAGCTTAGGTATCGGAAGCGGACTAGCGGGGTCCAGTTACAATGAGCAGTACTTC.

This clonotype was seen ten or more times. The CDR3 protein is CSANVPRSPYEQYF. CDR3 DNA: TGCAGTGCAAACGTCCCCAGGTCTCCTTACGAGCAGTACTTC. This sequence joins TRBV20-1 and TRBJ2-7; D call uncertain. CDR3 length: 14 amino acids. The germline V gene encodes CDR1 DFQATT and CDR2 SNEGSKA (reference sequence). Trimming pared 6 bases from V and 4 bases from J, leaving 19 bases between.

The V call is TRBV2, the J call TRBJ1-2; TRBD1 matches 9 bases. J was trimmed by 0 bases and V by 11 bases; bases with no gene match: 1. Per the germline V gene, CDR1 is SNHLY and CDR2 is FYNNEI. This CDR3 comprises 12 residues. CDR3: CAGQGSNYGYTF. CDR3 sequence (DNA): TGTGCCGGACAGGGGTCTAACTATGGCTACACCTTC.

This clonotype was observed a handful of times. The chain employs TRBV11-2 and TRBJ2-4, with D perhaps TRBD1 or TRBD2 (5 bases each). The V gene's germline CDR1 is SGHAT and CDR2 FQNNGV. The CDR3 runs to 19 residues. V lost 2 bases and J lost 4, with 24 bases in between. CDR3 loop: CASSLITRTSGEPKNIQYF. The CDR3 bases are TGTGCCAGCAGCTTAATAACTCGGACAAGCGGAGAACCGAAAAACATTCAGTACTTC.

This clonotype was recorded at least ten times. This chain links TRBV5-4 with TRBJ2-3, with no clear D. The CDR3 runs 14 residues. Per germline, CDR1 SGHNT and CDR2 YYREEE (reference sequence). V was cut by 1 base and J by 1 base, with 7 bases left in between. CDR3 in DNA: TGTGCCAGCAGCTTGTACGGAGGCACAGATACGCAGTATTTT. Its translation is CASSLYGGTDTQYF.

The gene calls are TRBV12-3 or TRBV12-4 and TRBJ1-2; D remains ambiguous. The CDR3 is 15 amino acids. The V end was cut by 6 bases, the J end by 2 bases, with 16 bases between. The CDR3 here is CASSREVGSNYGYTF. The CDR3 DNA follows: TGTGCCAGCAGCCGGGAGGTGGGTTCGAACTATGGCTACACCTTC.